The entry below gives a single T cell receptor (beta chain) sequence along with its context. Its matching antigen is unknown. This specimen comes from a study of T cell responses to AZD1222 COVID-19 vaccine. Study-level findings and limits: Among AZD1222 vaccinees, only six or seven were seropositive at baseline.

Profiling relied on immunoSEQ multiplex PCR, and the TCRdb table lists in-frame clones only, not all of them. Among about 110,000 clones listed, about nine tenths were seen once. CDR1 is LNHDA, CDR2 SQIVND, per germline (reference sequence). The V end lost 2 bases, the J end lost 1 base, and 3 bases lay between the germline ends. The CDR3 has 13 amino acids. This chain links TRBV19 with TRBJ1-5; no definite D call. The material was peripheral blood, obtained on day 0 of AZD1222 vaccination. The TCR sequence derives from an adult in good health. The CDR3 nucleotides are TGTGCCAGTAGTATACAGAGCAATCAGCCCCAGCATTTT. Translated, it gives CASSIQSNQPQHF.